The present entry profiles one T cell receptor (beta chain) with its context. The antigen is not known. This sample is drawn from a study of PD-1 blockade in classical Hodgkin lymphoma. At the level of the study: Patients had nivolumab dosed at 3 mg/kg, delivered intravenously every 2 weeks.

Time point reported: cycle 4 day 1 (C4D1), after five to seven weeks of nivolumab. All patients experienced relapse after autologous stem cell transplantation, and brentuximab vedotin exposure was variable. Findings and limits, study-wide: At C4D1, TCR diversity had climbed significantly for CD4+ cells, though not for CD8+ cells. At baseline, newly diagnosed patients reportedly showed less TCR diversity than healthy donors. Repertoire differences lack defined causes, possibly disease activity or prior therapy.

The germline V gene has CDR1 SGHTA and CDR2 FQGTGA. J was trimmed by 6 bases and V by 3 bases; bases with no gene match: 3. This CDR3 is 13 amino acids long. Measured with immunoSEQ multiplex PCR; TCRdb has only the in-frame clones, and not every one. This sample has about 93,000 clones; roughly 78% occur once, and the top ten carry less than 10%. The V call is TRBV7-3, the J call TRBJ2-3; TRBD1 agrees at 7 bases. This clonotype originated in a human donor with classical Hodgkin lymphoma. Specimen: peripheral blood mononuclear cells (PBMCs), collected before the fourth cycle of nivolumab. This CDR3 is CASSFRGQDTQYF. The CDR3 region has the DNA TGTGCCAGCAGCTTTAGGGGGCAGGATACGCAGTATTTT.